The entry below gives a single T cell receptor (beta chain) sequence along with its context. No antigen is known for it. Distinct nucleotide sequences in the sample also encode this CDR3. TCRdb's table, derived via immunoSEQ multiplex PCR, lists solely in-frame clones and lacks some. The sample consists of more than 2 million clones, about 95% of them appearing once. There are 12 residues in the CDR3. V lost 1 base and J 4 bases, leaving 5 bases between the germline ends. CDR1 is GTSNPN and CDR2 is SVGIG in the germline V gene (reference sequence). The data were taken from a study of shared clonotypes between healthy human individuals. Notes on the study in general: Larger estimated richness was generally seen in naive subsets than in memory subsets.

Naive CD8 cells were CD45RO-negative, positively selected for CCR7, excluding terminally differentiated effector memory CD45RA+ cells. Donors were healthy HIV-negative adults without recent acute infections or vaccinations. The source is a young man in good health. Sequenced sample: naive CD8+ T cells sorted from blood. The chain uses TRBV30 and TRBJ1-5; D gene uncertain. DNA for the CDR3: TGTGCCTGGAGTGGGGGAAATCAGCCCCAGCATTTT. Translating gives CAWSGGNQPQHF.